This TCR beta chain was sequenced for a study of T cell responses to AZD1222 COVID-19 vaccine. Study background: Analysis merged second doses at about 4 or about 12 weeks.

Findings and caveats of the study: Mapped onto spike, vaccine-associated CD4 TCRs spanned it and were dominant at 160-218 and 743-854. After two AZD1222 doses, spike-specific TCR breadth and depth rose versus day 0. The donor cohort was predominantly white British with a female majority, and clonal diversity may have been underestimated.

Sequencing was performed with immunoSEQ multiplex PCR; in TCRdb, only in-frame clones are kept and a portion is missing. The repertoire holds tens of thousands of clones, with approximately 85% as singletons. With respect to this clone: What it recognizes is unknown.

This CDR3 has 10 residues. The V end was cut by 0 bases, the J end by 12 bases, with 8 bases between. Germline lookup yields CDR1 DFQATT and CDR2 SNEGSKA (reference sequence). The clonotype was recovered from an adult in good health. The chain employs TRBV20-1 and TRBJ1-2; D gene unclear. The source material was peripheral blood, sampled on day 0 of AZD1222 vaccination. For the CDR3, the DNA is TGCAGTGCTAGAGATGGTATCCACACCTTC. It encodes CSARDGIHTF.